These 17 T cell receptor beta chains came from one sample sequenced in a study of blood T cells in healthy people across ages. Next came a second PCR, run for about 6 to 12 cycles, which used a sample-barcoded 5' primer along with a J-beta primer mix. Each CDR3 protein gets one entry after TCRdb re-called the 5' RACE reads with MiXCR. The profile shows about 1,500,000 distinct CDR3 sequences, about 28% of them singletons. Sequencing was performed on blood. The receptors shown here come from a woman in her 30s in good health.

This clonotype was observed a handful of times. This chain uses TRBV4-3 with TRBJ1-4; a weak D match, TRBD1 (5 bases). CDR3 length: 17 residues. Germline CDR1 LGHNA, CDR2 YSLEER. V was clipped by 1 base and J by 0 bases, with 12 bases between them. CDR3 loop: CASSQGRGDATNEKLFF. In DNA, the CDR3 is TGCGCCAGCAGCCAAGGGAGGGGCGACGCAACTAATGAAAAACTGTTTTTT.

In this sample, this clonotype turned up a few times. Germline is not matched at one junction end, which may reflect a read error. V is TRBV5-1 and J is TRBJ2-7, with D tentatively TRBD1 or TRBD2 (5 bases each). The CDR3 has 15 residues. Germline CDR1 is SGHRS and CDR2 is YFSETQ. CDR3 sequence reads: CAGSIGTVGYYEQYF. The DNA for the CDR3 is TGCGCCGGCAGCATCGGGACGGTCGGTTACTACGAGCAGTACTTC.

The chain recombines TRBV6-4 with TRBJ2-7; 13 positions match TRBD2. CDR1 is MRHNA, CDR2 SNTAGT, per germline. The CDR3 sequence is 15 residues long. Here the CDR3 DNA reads TGTGAAAATCGGACTAGCGGGAGTCCTCCCTACGAGCAGTACTTC. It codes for CENRTSGSPPYEQYF.

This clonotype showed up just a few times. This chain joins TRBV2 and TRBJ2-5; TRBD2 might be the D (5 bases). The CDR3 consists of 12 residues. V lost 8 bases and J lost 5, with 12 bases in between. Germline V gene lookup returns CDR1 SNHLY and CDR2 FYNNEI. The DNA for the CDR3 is TGTGCCAGCGATGCTAGCCGGGAGACCCAGTACTTC. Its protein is CASDASRETQYF.

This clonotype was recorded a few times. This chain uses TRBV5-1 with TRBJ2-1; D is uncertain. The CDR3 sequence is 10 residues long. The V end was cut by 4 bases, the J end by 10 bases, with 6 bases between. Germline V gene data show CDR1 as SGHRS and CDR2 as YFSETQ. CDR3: CASSGSEQFF. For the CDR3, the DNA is TGCGCCAGCAGCGGGTCGGAGCAGTTCTTC.

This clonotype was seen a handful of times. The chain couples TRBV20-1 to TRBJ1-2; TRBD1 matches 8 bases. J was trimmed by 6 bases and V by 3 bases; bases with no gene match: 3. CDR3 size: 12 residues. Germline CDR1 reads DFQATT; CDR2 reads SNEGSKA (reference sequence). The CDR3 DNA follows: TGCAGTGCTAGGACAGGGGTTGATGGCTACACCTTC. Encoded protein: CSARTGVDGYTF.

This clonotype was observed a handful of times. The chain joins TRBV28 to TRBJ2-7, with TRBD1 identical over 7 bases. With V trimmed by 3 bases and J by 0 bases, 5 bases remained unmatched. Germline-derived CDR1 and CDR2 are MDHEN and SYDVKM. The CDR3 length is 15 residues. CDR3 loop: CASSFTTGASYEQYF. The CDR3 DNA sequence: TGTGCCAGCAGTTTCACTACAGGGGCCTCCTACGAGCAGTACTTC.

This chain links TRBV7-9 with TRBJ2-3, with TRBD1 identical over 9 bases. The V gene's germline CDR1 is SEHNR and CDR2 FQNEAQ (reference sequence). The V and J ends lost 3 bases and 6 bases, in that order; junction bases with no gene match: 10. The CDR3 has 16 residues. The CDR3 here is CASSFRNRGQGDTQYF. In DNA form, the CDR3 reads TGTGCCAGCAGCTTTCGGAACAGGGGGCAAGGTGATACGCAGTATTTT.

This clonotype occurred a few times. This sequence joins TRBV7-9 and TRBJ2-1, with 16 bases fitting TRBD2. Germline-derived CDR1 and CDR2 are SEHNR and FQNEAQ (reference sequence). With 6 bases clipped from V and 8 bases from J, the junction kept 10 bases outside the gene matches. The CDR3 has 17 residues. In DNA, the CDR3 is TGTGCCAGCAGTTCACGAGGGACTAGCGGGAGGGCGGATGAGCAGTTCTTC. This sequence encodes CASSSRGTSGRADEQFF.

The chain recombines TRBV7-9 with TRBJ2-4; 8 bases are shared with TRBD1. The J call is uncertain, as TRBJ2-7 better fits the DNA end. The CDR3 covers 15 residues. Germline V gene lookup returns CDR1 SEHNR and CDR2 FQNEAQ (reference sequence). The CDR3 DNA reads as TGTGCCAGCAGCTTAGCGGTCAGGGGGCCCTTCGAGCAGTACTTC. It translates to CASSLAVRGPFEQYF.

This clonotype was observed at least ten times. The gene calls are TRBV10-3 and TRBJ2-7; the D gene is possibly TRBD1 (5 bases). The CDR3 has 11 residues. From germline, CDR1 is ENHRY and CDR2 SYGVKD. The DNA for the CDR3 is TGTGGAACCCGCAGGGCCTACGAGCAGTACTTC. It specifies CGTRRAYEQYF.

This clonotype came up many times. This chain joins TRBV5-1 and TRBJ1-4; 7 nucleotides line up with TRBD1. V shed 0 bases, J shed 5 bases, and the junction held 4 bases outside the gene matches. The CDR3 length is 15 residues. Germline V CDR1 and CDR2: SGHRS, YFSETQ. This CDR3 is CASSLEGAANEKLFF. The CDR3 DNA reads TGCGCCAGCAGCTTGGAGGGGGCGGCGAATGAAAAACTGTTTTTT.

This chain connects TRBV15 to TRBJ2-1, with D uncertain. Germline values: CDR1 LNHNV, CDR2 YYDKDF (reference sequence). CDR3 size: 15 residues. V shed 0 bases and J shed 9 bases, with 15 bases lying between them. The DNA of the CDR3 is TGTGCCACCAGCAGAGATTTAGGGTCCTACGGTGAGCAGTTCTTC. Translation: CATSRDLGSYGEQFF.

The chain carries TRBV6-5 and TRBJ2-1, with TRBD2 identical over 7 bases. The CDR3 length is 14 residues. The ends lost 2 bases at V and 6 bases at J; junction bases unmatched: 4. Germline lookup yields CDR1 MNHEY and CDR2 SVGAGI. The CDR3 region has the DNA TGTGCCAGCAGTTACCAGCGGGGCGGCAATGAGCAGTTCTTC. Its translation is CASSYQRGGNEQFF.

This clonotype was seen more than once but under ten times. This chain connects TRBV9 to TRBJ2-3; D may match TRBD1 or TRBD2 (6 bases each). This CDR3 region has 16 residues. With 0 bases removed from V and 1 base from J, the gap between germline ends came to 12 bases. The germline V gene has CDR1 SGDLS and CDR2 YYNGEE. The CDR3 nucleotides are TGTGCCAGCAGCGTAGTAAACGGGGGCGGCACAGATACGCAGTATTTT. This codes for CASSVVNGGGTDTQYF.

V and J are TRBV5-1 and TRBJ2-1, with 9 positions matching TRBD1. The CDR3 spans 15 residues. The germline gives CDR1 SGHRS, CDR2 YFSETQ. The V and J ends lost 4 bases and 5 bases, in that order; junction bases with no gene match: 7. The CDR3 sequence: CASSLGGTGHNEQFF. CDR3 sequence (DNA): TGCGCCAGCAGCCTCGGAGGGACAGGGCACAATGAGCAGTTCTTC.

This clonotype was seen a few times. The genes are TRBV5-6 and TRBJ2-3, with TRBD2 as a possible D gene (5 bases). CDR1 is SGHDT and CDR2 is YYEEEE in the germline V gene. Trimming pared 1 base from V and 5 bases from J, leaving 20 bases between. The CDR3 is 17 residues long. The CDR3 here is CASSLFGSTARGDTQYF. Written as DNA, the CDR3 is TGTGCCAGCAGCTTGTTTGGGTCGACTGCACGGGGAGATACGCAGTATTTT.